This T cell receptor beta chain was retrieved from a study of a mutant IDH1 vaccine in newly diagnosed glioma. Across the whole study: Treatment recipients were about 60% male and around 40% female, and their mean age was around 40 years. Patients were pretreated with radiotherapy, temozolomide, or both, mostly both.

Repertoires were generated with immunoSEQ multiplex PCR, while TCRdb's copy carries only in-frame clones and drops some. Of about 92,000 clones in the sample, roughly 80% were seen once. The CDR3 runs to 15 residues. Trimming took 2 bases from V and 1 from J; bases not matched to a gene: 5. Germline assignment: CDR1 MNHEY and CDR2 SMNVEV (reference sequence). Time point defined: baseline, week 1 (first vaccination visit). Treatment: pre-vaccination baseline after standard-of-care therapy. There were new WHO grade 3 or 4 astrocytomas in the donors, and these were IDH1-mutant and ATRX-lost. Broader study findings: Induction of immune responses by the vaccine occurred in about 95% of patients.

About this clone: What it binds is unknown.

The rearrangement joins TRBV27 to TRBJ2-7, with TRBD1 identical over 7 bases. This TCR came from a woman in her forties or fifties with glioma. The source was PBMCs, collected from a glioma patient treated with radiotherapy, temozolomide or both. The CDR3 DNA is TGTGCCAGCAGTTTAACTACAGGGGTGTCCTACGAGCAGTACTTC. It yields the protein CASSLTTGVSYEQYF.